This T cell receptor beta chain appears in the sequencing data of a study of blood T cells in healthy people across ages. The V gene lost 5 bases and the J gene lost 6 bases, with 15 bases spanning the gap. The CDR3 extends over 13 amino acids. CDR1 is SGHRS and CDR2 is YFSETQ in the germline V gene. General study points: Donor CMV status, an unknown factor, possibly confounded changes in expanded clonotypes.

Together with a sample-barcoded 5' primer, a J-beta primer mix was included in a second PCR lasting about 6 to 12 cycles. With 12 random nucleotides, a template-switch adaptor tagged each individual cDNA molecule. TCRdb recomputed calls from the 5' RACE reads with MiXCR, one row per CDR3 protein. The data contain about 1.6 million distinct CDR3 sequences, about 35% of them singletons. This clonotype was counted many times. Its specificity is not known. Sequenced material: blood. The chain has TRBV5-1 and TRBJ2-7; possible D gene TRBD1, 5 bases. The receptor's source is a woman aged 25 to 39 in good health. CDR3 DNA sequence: TGCGCCAGCAGGTTAGGGGCCTCCGGCGAGCAGTACTTC. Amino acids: CASRLGASGEQYF.